Given below is one T cell receptor (beta chain) in context. Repertoires were generated with immunoSEQ multiplex PCR, while TCRdb's copy carries only in-frame clones and drops some. The sample consists of 250,000 to 300,000 clones, roughly 88% of them appearing once. V was clipped by 2 bases and J by 5 bases, with 9 bases between them. The CDR3 has 14 residues. Germline V gene data show CDR1 as MGHDK and CDR2 as SYGVNS. This specimen comes from a study of blood T cell repertoires in COVID-19. Across the whole study: PBMCs, B-cell-depleted T cells, or T cells provided the cDNA or gDNA that made up the material.

V usage is TRBV25-1 and J usage is TRBJ1-4; D is uncertain. The TCR comes from a woman in her thirties with acute or convalescent COVID-19. The specimen was peripheral blood. CDR3 in DNA: TGTGCCAGCAGTGAACCGGAGGGAAATGAAAAACTGTTTTTT. Translation gives CASSEPEGNEKLFF.